This is a list of T cell receptor beta chains from one sample in a study of cytomegalovirus exposure and HLA in healthy donors. Assay used: immunoSEQ multiplex PCR; TCRdb lists only in-frame clones, some missing. The table has fewer than 100,000 clones, approximately 80% seen once; the top ten hold approximately 3.5%. The sample taken for sequencing was PBMCs. These receptors were obtained from a man between 40 and 49 years old in good health and CMV-seronegative. The CDR3 runs from the conserved cysteine through the conserved F or W. Fields, in order: V gene, clone size, J gene, D gene, CDR3 protein, CDR3 DNA. The D gene is left open where the match is weak. Where a row states a size, it is once, few, many or the class of an expanded clone; other rows omit it.

v_call: TRBV5-6
clone_size: once
j_call: TRBJ2-1
d_call: TRBD2
cdr3_aa: CASSPGLAFHNEQFF
cdr3_nt: TGTGCCAGCAGCCCGGGACTAGCGTTCCACAATGAGCAGTTCTTC

v_call: TRBV7-8
clone_size: few
j_call: TRBJ2-2
d_call: TRBD1
cdr3_aa: CASSSPDRTYTGELFF
cdr3_nt: TGTGCCAGCAGCTCCCCGGACAGGACGTACACCGGGGAGCTGTTTTTT

v_call: TRBV4-2
clone_size: NA
j_call: TRBJ1-1
d_call: NA
cdr3_aa: CASSQAAGQGVHEAFF
cdr3_nt: TGTGCCAGCAGCCAAGCCGCCGGGCAAGGGGTCCATGAAGCTTTCTTT

v_call: TRBV30
clone_size: NA
j_call: TRBJ1-5
d_call: NA
cdr3_aa: CAWSALRGPNQPQHF
cdr3_nt: TGTGCCTGGAGTGCCCTCAGGGGCCCCAATCAGCCCCAGCATTTT

v_call: TRBV5-1
clone_size: NA
j_call: TRBJ2-1
d_call: NA
cdr3_aa: CASSFNRDEQFF
cdr3_nt: TGCGCCAGCAGCTTTAACCGGGATGAGCAGTTCTTC

v_call: TRBV5-1
clone_size: NA
j_call: TRBJ2-7
d_call: NA
cdr3_aa: CASSSDRRGRDEQYF
cdr3_nt: TGCGCCAGCAGCTCCGACAGGAGGGGGCGCGACGAGCAGTACTTC

v_call: TRBV5-1
clone_size: NA
j_call: TRBJ2-7
d_call: TRBD2
cdr3_aa: CASSLAPTSGAYEQYF
cdr3_nt: TGCGCCAGCAGCTTGGCCCCGACTAGCGGGGCCTACGAGCAGTACTTC

v_call: TRBV5-1
clone_size: NA
j_call: TRBJ2-1
d_call: TRBD1
cdr3_aa: CASSLLQGNEQFF
cdr3_nt: TGCGCCAGCAGCTTGTTACAGGGGAATGAGCAGTTCTTC

v_call: TRBV18
clone_size: NA
j_call: TRBJ2-2
d_call: NA
cdr3_aa: CASSPVRAGNTGELFF
cdr3_nt: TGTGCCAGCTCACCTGTAAGAGCAGGGAACACCGGGGAGCTGTTTTTT

v_call: TRBV6-6
clone_size: once
j_call: TRBJ2-7
d_call: TRBD2
cdr3_aa: CASRPGTSGYEQYF
cdr3_nt: TGTGCCAGCAGACCCGGGACTAGCGGCTACGAGCAGTACTTC

v_call: TRBV28
clone_size: NA
j_call: TRBJ2-3
d_call: TRBD2
cdr3_aa: CASSPASAGGLLSTDTQYF
cdr3_nt: TGTGCCAGCAGCCCTGCTTCAGCGGGAGGGCTCTTAAGCACAGATACGCAGTATTTT